This T cell receptor beta chain is from a study of T-cell reconstitution after alpha-beta-depleted transplantation in children (dated by TCRdb to about 2016). About the study as a whole: T-cell immune reconstitution after TCRalphabeta/CD19-depleted allogeneic hematopoietic cell transplantation in children was quantitatively tracked in the study by means of TCR repertoire profiling.

The library was prepared using PCR. The data were produced on an Illumina HiSeq 2500. To normalize quantification of the TCRbeta repertoire, the TCR libraries were built with molecular barcoding that relied on unique molecular identifiers. TCRdb reprocessing: public reads trimmed at Q25 with fastp, clones called with MiXCR, in-frame beta chains kept. Rows matching on CDR3 protein sequence are summarized as one entry with the most common DNA and genes. Recorded for this sample are 350,000 to 450,000 distinct CDR3 sequences; roughly 15% of them occurred a single time. Jointly, the top ten make up about 4.5% of the sample. In this sample, this clonotype turned up many times. What this receptor recognizes is not known. The record has no base qualities; no much larger clone is one base away. Relative to germline, V is 3 bases shorter and J is 8 bases shorter, with 14 bases between their ends. According to the germline V gene, CDR1 reads SGHTA and CDR2 reads FQGNSA. The CDR3 numbers 14 residues from cysteine through phenylalanine. Kept here is only the CDR3 DNA, which spans 42 bases and is read in frame from base 1.

This receptor was taken from a human donor who donated a stem cell graft to a child with Fanconi anemia. This chain joins TRBV7-2 to TRBJ2-1; too little of a D gene remains to name it. The specimen was PBMCs, collected from the stem cell graft. The bases are TGTGCCAGCAGCTTCGGGTATTCAAGCGATGAGCAGTTCTTC. Its translation is CASSFGYSSDEQFF. Extended through the reference TRBV7-2 and TRBJ2-1 proteins, this CDR3 yields the full variable domain: GAGVSQSPSNKVTEKGKDVELRCDPISGHTALYWYRQSLGQGLEFLIYFQGNSAPDKSGLPSDRFSAERTGGSVSTLTIQRTQQEDSAVYLCASSFGYSSDEQFFGPGTRLTVL.